This TCR beta chain was retrieved from a study of naive and memory T cell subsets. This CDR3 region has 15 residues. The germline V gene encodes CDR1 LGHDT and CDR2 YNNKEL (reference sequence). V trimming: 4 bases; J trimming: 5 bases; junction bases outside the gene matches: 6. Study-wide findings and caveats: Possibly reflecting memory cells re-expressing CD45RA, a few larger clonotypes occurred in naive repertoires, especially CD8.

This clonotype has just a few counts. What it binds is unknown. Both TRBC1 and TRBC2 were covered by a beta constant-region primer of two equimolar oligonucleotides. Four rounds of PCR amplified the ligated cDNA using nested alpha and beta constant-region primers plus SP2. TCRdb passed the UMI-ligation and nested PCR reads through MiXCR, listing each CDR3 protein once. The table lists 150,000 or so distinct CDR3 sequences, over 20% of them singletons, with approximately 0.1% in the top ten. This sequence originates from a human donor in good health. The J gene is TRBJ2-7, the V gene TRBV3-1; 12 nucleotides agree with TRBD2. The source material was naive CD4+ T cells from blood. The CDR3 DNA is TGTGCCAGCAGCCGGACTAGCGGGATCCCTGACGAGCAGTACTTC. Encoded protein: CASSRTSGIPDEQYF.